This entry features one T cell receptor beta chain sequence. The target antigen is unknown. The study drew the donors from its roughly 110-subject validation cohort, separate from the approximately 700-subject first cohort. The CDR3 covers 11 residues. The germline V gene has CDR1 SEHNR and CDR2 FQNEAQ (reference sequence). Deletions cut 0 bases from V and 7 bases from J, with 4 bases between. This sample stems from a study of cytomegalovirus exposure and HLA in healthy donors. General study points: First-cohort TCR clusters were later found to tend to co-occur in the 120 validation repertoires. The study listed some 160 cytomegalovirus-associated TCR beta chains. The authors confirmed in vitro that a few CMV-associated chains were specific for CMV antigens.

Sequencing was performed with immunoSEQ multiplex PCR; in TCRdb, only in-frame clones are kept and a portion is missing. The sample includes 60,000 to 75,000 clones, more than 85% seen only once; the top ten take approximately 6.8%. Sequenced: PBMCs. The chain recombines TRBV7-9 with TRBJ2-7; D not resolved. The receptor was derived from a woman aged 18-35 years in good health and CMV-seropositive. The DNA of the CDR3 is TGTGCCAGCAGCTTAGCGAGGGAGCAGTACTTC. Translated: CASSLAREQYF.